The 22 T cell receptor beta chains presented below share a single source sample, sequenced in a study of blood T cell repertoires in COVID-19. Method: immunoSEQ multiplex PCR; TCRdb's copy keeps in-frame clones and lacks some. The profile covers approximately 280,000 clones, with approximately 83% appearing a single time and about 11% taken by the ten largest. The sample was peripheral blood. These receptors came from a woman in her seventies with acute or convalescent COVID-19.

This chain joins TRBV2 and TRBJ2-3; TRBD2 agrees at 10 bases. This CDR3 is built from 17 residues. Germline V lookup: CDR1 SNHLY, CDR2 FYNNEI. V shed 4 bases and J 3 bases; nucleotides not matched to a gene: 10. The CDR3 sequence: CASSVHRLAGVTDTQYF. DNA for the CDR3: TGTGCCAGCAGTGTTCACCGGCTAGCGGGGGTAACAGATACGCAGTATTTT.

This rearrangement joins TRBV9 to TRBJ2-1; TRBD2 might be the D (5 bases). CDR1 is SGDLS and CDR2 is YYNGEE in the germline V gene. V lost 4 bases and J 6 bases, leaving 11 bases between the germline ends. CDR3 length: 13 residues. CDR3: CASSQTTFNEQFF. The CDR3 DNA follows: TGTGCCAGCAGCCAGACTACCTTCAATGAGCAGTTCTTC.

This rearrangement joins TRBV5-6 to TRBJ2-7; tentatively, D is TRBD1 (6 bases). CDR3 length: 14 residues. V lost 0 bases and J 3 bases, leaving 10 bases between the germline ends. From germline, CDR1 is SGHDT and CDR2 YYEEEE. The CDR3 spells CASSLGQVFYEQYF. DNA of the CDR3: TGTGCCAGCAGCTTGGGACAGGTTTTCTACGAGCAGTACTTC.

The chain carries TRBV2 and TRBJ1-3; D gene uncertain. V was trimmed by 5 bases and J by 8 bases, leaving 13 bases between them. Germline CDR1 is SNHLY and CDR2 is FYNNEI. The CDR3 length is 13 residues. The DNA for the CDR3 is TGTGCCAGCAGTATCATGCAGGTAGACACCATATATTTT. Translating it yields CASSIMQVDTIYF.

To note about this clone: This specimen includes other DNA sequences encoding the same CDR3. The V gene is TRBV30, the J gene TRBJ1-2; tentative D call: TRBD1 (5 bases). Germline CDR1 reads GTSNPN; CDR2 reads SVGIG (reference sequence). The CDR3 has 11 amino acids. The CDR3 loop is CATGVGGGYTF. The CDR3 DNA sequence: TGTGCGACTGGAGTCGGGGGAGGTTACACCTTC.

This clone came up a few times. This specimen includes other DNA sequences encoding the same CDR3. The chain has TRBV4-2 and TRBJ2-3; TRBD2 matches at 9 bases. The J segment lost 2 bases and the V segment lost 0 bases, leaving 6 bases of the junction unmatched. This CDR3 has 17 amino acids. Germline CDR1 and CDR2: LGHNA and YNFKEQ. The CDR3 protein is CASSQEGRGGITDTQYF. CDR3 DNA sequence: TGTGCCAGCAGCCAAGAAGGGCGGGGGGGAATCACAGATACGCAGTATTTT.

This chain joins TRBV10-2 and TRBJ2-1, with TRBD2 matching 13 bases. The V and J ends lost 6 bases and 10 bases, in that order; junction bases with no gene match: 12. Germline loops: CDR1 WSHSY, CDR2 SAAADI. This CDR3 region has 16 residues. The CDR3 here is CASSNLPGLAGREQFF. The CDR3 DNA is TGCGCCAGCAGCAATTTACCGGGACTAGCGGGGCGAGAGCAGTTCTTC.

The V call is TRBV4-1, the J call TRBJ2-1; 7 bases are shared with TRBD2. Germline V gene data show CDR1 as MGHRA and CDR2 as YSYEKL. The CDR3 runs to 15 residues. The junction had 4 bases not matched to a gene; V was cut back by 1 base and J by 4 bases. The CDR3 nucleotides read TGCGCCAGCAGCCAAGGGCAAGCGGGGTACAATGAGCAGTTCTTC. Translation: CASSQGQAGYNEQFF.

The chain employs TRBV7-2 and TRBJ2-5; 9 bases map to TRBD2. Germline lookup yields CDR1 SGHTA and CDR2 FQGNSA. V dropped 7 bases and J dropped 5; count of bases not matched to a gene: 11. CDR3 length: 15 residues. CDR3 region: CASNSGTSITETQYF. CDR3 nucleotide sequence: TGTGCCAGCAACTCCGGGACTAGCATCACGGAGACCCAGTACTTC.

The chain links TRBV4-2 to TRBJ1-4; maybe TRBD1 (5 bases). In germline, CDR1 is LGHNA, CDR2 YNFKEQ. The CDR3 has 15 amino acids. The germline V and J ends were trimmed by 2 bases and 7 bases, with 14 bases remaining between them. CDR3 loop: CASSQRAGFGEKLFF. Here the CDR3 DNA reads TGTGCCAGCAGCCAAAGGGCAGGGTTTGGTGAAAAACTGTTTTTT.

The genes are TRBV5-6 and TRBJ1-6; D possibly corresponds to TRBD1 (6 bases). CDR1 and CDR2 (germline): SGHDT, YYEEEE. V was trimmed by 4 bases and J by 5 bases, leaving 16 bases between them. The CDR3 length is 16 residues. The CDR3, as DNA: TGTGCCAGCAGCCTCCGGACAGTAGGAAATAATTCACCCCTCCACTTT. It specifies CASSLRTVGNNSPLHF.

The rearrangement uses TRBV24-1 and TRBJ2-1; 7 bases are a match to TRBD2. The CDR3 has 15 residues. CDR1 and CDR2 (germline): KGHDR, SFDVKD. The V segment lost 4 bases and the J segment 6 bases; nucleotides outside the gene matches: 8. The chain's CDR3 is CATSDTSVSFNEQFF. CDR3 DNA: TGTGCCACCAGTGACACTAGCGTTTCTTTCAATGAGCAGTTCTTC.

The rearrangement joins TRBV20-1 to TRBJ1-1; D remains unclear. The germline V gene has CDR1 DFQATT and CDR2 SNEGSKA (reference sequence). The CDR3 loop spans 11 amino acids. The V end lost 6 bases, the J end lost 4 bases, and 9 bases lay between the germline ends. In nucleotides, the CDR3 is TGCAGTGCGCTGGGGAGCACTGAAGCTTTCTTT. Translated: CSALGSTEAFF.

This rearrangement joins TRBV9 to TRBJ2-3; maybe TRBD1 (6 bases). The CDR3 totals 16 residues. V lost 0 bases and J 0 bases, leaving 11 bases between the germline ends. Germline CDR1 reads SGDLS; CDR2 reads YYNGEE. The CDR3 DNA follows: TGTGCCAGCAGCGTAGGAAACAGGGCTAGCACAGATACGCAGTATTTT. This codes for CASSVGNRASTDTQYF.

The V call is TRBV18, the J call TRBJ1-5; a weak D match, TRBD1 (6 bases). With 4 bases removed from V and 6 bases from J, the gap between germline ends came to 10 bases. The germline V gene encodes CDR1 KGHSH and CDR2 LQKENI. The length of the CDR3 is 13 residues. The CDR3 nucleotides are TGTGCCAGCTCACACTCGGACAGTCAGCCCCAGCATTTT. It translates to CASSHSDSQPQHF.

A single count supports this clone. V gene TRBV5-1 combines with J gene TRBJ1-1; 12 positions match TRBD1. Per germline, CDR1 SGHRS and CDR2 YFSETQ. This CDR3 spans 14 amino acids. The J segment lost 6 bases and the V segment lost 5 bases, leaving 5 bases of the junction unmatched. For the CDR3, the DNA is TGCGCCAGCAGGGCCGGGACAGGGGGCTCTGAAGCTTTCTTT. It codes for CASRAGTGGSEAFF.

V gene TRBV25-1 combines with J gene TRBJ1-5; 10 nucleotides agree with TRBD1. V shed 6 bases and J 1 base; nucleotides not matched to a gene: 3. In germline, CDR1 is MGHDK, CDR2 SYGVNS. The CDR3 loop spans 15 amino acids. The CDR3 nucleotides are TGTGCCAGCAGGTGGGACAGGGGAAGCAATCAGCCCCAGCATTTT. Translating gives CASRWDRGSNQPQHF.

V and J are TRBV12-3 or TRBV12-4 and TRBJ1-3; maybe TRBD1 (6 bases). Trimming removed 5 bases from V and 5 bases from J, with 10 bases in between. This CDR3 is 13 amino acids long. CDR3 bases: TGTGCCAGCAGTCCAGGACAGCGAAACACCATATATTTT. Translating it yields CASSPGQRNTIYF.

This clone appeared a single time. The V and J genes are TRBV18 and TRBJ1-1; possible D gene TRBD1, 6 bases. This CDR3 spans 13 amino acids. From germline, CDR1 is KGHSH and CDR2 LQKENI. V dropped 2 bases and J dropped 5 bases, with 9 bases sitting between them. Here the CDR3 DNA reads TGTGCCAGCTCACCAACAGGGCTAACTGAAGCTTTCTTT. Amino acid sequence: CASSPTGLTEAFF.

V and J are TRBV3-1 (or the pseudogene TRBV3-2) and TRBJ2-2, with 8 positions matching TRBD1. The CDR3 has 16 residues. J lost 1 base, V lost 2 bases, and 3 bases had no gene match. CDR1 is LGHDT, CDR2 YNNKEL, per germline (reference sequence). CDR3 residues: CASSQQGARNTGELFF. The CDR3 DNA reads TGTGCCAGCAGCCAACAGGGGGCGCGGAACACCGGGGAGCTGTTTTTT.

CDR3 protein: CASSRLAKEETQYF. The CDR3 nucleotides read TGTGCCAGCTCACGACTAGCCAAGGAGGAGACCCAGTACTTC. The J gene is TRBJ2-5, the V gene TRBV18; TRBD2 matches at 7 bases. The CDR3 covers 14 residues. Per the germline V gene, CDR1 is KGHSH and CDR2 is LQKENI. The ends lost 4 bases at V and 5 bases at J; junction bases unmatched: 7.

The CDR3 region is CSQGRARAFF. In DNA form, the CDR3 reads TGCAGTCAGGGCAGGGCCCGGGCTTTCTTT. This chain connects TRBV20-1 to TRBJ1-1, with a weak D call TRBD1 (5 bases). Germline lookup yields CDR1 DFQATT and CDR2 SNEGSKA (reference sequence). This CDR3 is 10 amino acids long. V dropped 8 bases and J dropped 11 bases, with 15 bases sitting between them.